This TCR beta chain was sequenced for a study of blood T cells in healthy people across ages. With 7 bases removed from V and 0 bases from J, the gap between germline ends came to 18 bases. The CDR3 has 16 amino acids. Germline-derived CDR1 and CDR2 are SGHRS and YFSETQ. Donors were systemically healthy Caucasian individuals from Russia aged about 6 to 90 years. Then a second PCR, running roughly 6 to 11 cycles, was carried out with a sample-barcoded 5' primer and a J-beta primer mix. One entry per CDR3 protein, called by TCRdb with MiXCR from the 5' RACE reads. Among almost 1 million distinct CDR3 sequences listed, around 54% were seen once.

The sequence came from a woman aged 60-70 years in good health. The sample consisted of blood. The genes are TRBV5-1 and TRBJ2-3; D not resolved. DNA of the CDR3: TGCGCCAGCCGGGCGTGGTCCTTGTCTAGCACAGATACGCAGTATTTT. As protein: CASRAWSLSSTDTQYF. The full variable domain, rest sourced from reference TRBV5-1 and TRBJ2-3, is KAGVTQTPRYLIKTRGQQVTLSCSPISGHRSVSWYQQTPGQGLQFLFEYFSETQRNKGNFPGRFSGRQFSNSRSEMNVSTLELGDSALYLCASRAWSLSSTDTQYFGPGTRLTVL.